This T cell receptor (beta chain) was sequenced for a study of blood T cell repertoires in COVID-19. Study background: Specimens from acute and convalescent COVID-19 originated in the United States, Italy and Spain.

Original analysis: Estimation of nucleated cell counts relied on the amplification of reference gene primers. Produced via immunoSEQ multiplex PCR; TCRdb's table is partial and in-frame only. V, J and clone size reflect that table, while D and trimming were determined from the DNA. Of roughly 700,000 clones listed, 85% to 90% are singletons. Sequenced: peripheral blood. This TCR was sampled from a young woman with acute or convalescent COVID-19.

In DNA form, the CDR3 reads TGTGCCAGCAGCTCACACAGCTTACAGGGTCGGGAGACCCAGTACTTC. Its protein is CASSSHSLQGRETQYF. The chain couples TRBV11-2 to TRBJ2-5; D possibly corresponds to TRBD1 (6 bases). There are 16 residues in the CDR3. Germline V gene data show CDR1 as SGHAT and CDR2 as FQNNGV. The germline V and J ends were trimmed by 4 bases and 5 bases, with 20 bases remaining between them. Looking up the rest from reference TRBV11-2 and TRBJ2-5 gives the full variable domain: EAGVAQSPRYKIIEKRQSVAFWCNPISGHATLYWYQQILGQGPKLLIQFQNNGVVDDSQLPKDRFSAERLKGVDSTLKIQPAKLEDSAVYLCASSSHSLQGRETQYFGPGTRLLVL.